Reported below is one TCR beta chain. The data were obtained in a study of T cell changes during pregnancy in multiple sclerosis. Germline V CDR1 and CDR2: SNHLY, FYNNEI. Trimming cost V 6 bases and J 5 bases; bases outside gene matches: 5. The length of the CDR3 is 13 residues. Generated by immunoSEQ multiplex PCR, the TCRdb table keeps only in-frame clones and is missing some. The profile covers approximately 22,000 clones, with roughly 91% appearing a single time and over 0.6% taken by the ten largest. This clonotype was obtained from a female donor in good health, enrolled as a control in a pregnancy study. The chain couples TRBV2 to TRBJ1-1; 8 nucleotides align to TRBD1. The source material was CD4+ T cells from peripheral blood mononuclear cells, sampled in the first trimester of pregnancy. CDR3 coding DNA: TGTGCCAGCAGCTCTGACAGGGGAACTGAAGCTTTCTTT. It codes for CASSSDRGTEAFF.